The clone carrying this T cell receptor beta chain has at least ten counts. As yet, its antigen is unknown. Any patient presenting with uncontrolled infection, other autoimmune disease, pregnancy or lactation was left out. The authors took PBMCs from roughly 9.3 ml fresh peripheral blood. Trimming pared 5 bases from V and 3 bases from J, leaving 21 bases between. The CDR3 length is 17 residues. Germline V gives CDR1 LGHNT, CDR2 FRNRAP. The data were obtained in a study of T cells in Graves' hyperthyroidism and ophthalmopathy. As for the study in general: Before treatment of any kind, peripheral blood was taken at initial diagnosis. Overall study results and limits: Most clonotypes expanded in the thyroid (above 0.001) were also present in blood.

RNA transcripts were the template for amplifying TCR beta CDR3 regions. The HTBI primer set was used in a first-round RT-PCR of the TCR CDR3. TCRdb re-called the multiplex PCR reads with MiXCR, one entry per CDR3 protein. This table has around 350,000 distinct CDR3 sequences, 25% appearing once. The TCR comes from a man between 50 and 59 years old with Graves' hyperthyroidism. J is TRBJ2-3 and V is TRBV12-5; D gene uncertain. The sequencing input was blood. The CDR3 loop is CASGHPSGPALTDTQYF. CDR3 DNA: TGTGCTAGTGGTCATCCTAGTGGCCCAGCCTTAACAGATACGCAGTATTTT.